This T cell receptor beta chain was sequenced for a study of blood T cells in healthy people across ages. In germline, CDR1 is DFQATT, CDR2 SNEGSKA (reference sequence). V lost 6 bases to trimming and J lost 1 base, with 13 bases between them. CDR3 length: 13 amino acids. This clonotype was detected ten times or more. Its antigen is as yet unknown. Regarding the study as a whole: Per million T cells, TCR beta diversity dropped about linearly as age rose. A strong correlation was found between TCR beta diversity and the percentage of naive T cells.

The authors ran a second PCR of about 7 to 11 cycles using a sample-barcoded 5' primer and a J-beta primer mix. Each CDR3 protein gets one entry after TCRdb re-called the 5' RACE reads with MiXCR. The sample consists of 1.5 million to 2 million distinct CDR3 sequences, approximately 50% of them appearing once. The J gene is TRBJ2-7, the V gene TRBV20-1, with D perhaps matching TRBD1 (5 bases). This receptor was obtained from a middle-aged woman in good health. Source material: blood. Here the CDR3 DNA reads TGCAGTGCATTCGACAGCCCGTCCTACGAGCAGTACTTC. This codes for CSAFDSPSYEQYF.